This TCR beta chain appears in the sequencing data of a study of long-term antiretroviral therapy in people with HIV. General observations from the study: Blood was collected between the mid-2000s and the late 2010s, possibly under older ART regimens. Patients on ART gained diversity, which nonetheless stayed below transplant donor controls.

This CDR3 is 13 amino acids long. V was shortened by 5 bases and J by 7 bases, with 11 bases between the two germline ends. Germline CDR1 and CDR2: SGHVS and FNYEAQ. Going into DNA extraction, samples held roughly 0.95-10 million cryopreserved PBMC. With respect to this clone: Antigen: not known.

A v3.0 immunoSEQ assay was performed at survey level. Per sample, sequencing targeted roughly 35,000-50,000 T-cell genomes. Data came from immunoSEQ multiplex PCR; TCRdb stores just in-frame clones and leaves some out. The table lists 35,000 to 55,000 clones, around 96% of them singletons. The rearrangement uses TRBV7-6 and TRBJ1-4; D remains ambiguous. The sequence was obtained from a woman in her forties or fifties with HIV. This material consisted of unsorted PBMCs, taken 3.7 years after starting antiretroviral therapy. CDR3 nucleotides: TGTGCCAGCAGCCGGGCCTCGGGTGAAAAACTGTTTTTT. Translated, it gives CASSRASGEKLFF.